The clone carrying this T cell receptor (beta chain) was detected ten times or more. Its antigen is unidentified. These data belong to a study of T cells in Graves' hyperthyroidism and ophthalmopathy. Overall study results and limits: Stable hyperthyroidism and ophthalmopathy were separated using 13 V-J signatures.

Duration under 3 months, a NOSPECS grade of at least 4, and a Clinical Activity Score of at least 3 characterized the ophthalmopathy patients. Uncontrolled infection, other autoimmune disease, pregnancy or lactation excluded patients. Fresh peripheral blood, around 9.3 ml of it, supplied the PBMCs. The CDR3 is 14 residues long. Trimming removed 8 bases at V and 3 bases at J, with 14 bases between. CDR1 is LGHDT and CDR2 is YNNKEL in the germline V gene (reference sequence). Amplified TCR beta CDR3 regions derived from RNA transcripts. HTBI primers were employed in a first-round RT-PCR of the TCR CDR3. Each CDR3 protein is one row after TCRdb ran MiXCR on the multiplex PCR reads. Among approximately 400,000 distinct CDR3 sequences listed, about 14% were seen once.

The rearrangement joins TRBV3-1 to TRBJ1-3, with D perhaps TRBD1 (5 bases). The sequencing input was blood. The source of this sequence is a man between 45 and 60 years old with Graves' ophthalmopathy. The CDR3 here is CASSSGGIGNTIYF. CDR3 bases: TGTGCCAGCTCTTCTGGGGGGATTGGAAACACCATATATTTT.